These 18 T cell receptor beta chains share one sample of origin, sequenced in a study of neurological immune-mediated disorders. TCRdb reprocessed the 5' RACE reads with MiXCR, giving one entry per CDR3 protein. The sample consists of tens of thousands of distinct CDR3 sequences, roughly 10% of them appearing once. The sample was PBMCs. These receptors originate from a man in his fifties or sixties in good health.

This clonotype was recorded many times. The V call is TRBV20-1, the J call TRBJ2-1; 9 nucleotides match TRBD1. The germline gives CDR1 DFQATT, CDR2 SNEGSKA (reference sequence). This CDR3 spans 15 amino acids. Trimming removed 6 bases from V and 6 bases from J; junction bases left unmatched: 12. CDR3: CSAQDRGASLNEQFF. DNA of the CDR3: TGCAGTGCGCAGGACAGGGGCGCGTCGCTCAATGAGCAGTTCTTC.

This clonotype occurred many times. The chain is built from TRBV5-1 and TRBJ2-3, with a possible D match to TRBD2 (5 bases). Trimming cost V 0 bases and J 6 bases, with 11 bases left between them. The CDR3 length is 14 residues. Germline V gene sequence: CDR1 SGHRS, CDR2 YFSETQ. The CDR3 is CASSLGSGGDTQYF. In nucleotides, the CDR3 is TGCGCCAGCAGCTTGGGTTCCGGCGGGGATACGCAGTATTTT.

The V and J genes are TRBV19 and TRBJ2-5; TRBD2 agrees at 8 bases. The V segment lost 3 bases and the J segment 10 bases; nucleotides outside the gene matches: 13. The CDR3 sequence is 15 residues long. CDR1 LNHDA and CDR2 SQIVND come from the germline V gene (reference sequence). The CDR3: CASSIGVAGCWDQYF. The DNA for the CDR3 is TGTGCCAGTAGTATTGGGGTAGCGGGATGTTGGGACCAGTACTTC.

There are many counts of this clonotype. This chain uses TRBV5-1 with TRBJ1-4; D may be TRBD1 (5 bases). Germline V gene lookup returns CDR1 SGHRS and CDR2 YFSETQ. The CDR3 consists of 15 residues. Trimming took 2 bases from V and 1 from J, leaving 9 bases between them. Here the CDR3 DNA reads TGCGCCAGCAGCTTCGGGGGAGGAACTAATGAAAAACTGTTTTTT. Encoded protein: CASSFGGGTNEKLFF. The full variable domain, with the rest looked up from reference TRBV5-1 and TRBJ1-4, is KAGVTQTPRYLIKTRGQQVTLSCSPISGHRSVSWYQQTPGQGLQFLFEYFSETQRNKGNFPGRFSGRQFSNSRSEMNVSTLELGDSALYLCASSFGGGTNEKLFFGSGTQLSVL.

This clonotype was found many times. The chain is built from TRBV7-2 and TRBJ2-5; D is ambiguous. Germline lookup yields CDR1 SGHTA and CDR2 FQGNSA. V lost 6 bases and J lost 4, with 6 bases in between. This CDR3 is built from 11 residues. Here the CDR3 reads CASRNTETQYF. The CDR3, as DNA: TGTGCCAGCAGGAATACAGAGACCCAGTACTTC.

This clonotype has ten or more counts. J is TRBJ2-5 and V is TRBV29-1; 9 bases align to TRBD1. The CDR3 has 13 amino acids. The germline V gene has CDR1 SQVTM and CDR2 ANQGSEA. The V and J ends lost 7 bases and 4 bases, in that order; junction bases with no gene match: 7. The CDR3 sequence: CSAGTGWRETQYF. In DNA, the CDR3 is TGCAGCGCTGGGACAGGGTGGCGAGAGACCCAGTACTTC.

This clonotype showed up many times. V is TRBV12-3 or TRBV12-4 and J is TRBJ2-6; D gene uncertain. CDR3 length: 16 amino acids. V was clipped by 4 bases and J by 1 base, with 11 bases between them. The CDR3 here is CASSSHMDSGANVLTF. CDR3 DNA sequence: TGTGCCAGCAGTTCGCACATGGATTCTGGGGCCAACGTCCTGACTTTC.

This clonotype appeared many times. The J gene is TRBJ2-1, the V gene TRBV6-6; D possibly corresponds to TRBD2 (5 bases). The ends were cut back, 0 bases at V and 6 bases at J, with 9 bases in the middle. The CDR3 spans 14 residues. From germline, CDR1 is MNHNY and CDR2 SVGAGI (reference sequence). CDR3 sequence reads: CASSYSNGGNEQFF. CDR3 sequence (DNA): TGTGCCAGCAGTTACTCGAACGGAGGCAATGAGCAGTTCTTC.

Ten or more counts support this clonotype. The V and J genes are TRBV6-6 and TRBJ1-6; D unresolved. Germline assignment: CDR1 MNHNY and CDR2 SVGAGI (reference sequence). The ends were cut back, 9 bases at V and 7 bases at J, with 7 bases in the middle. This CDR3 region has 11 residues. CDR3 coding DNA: TGTGCCAGTCGAACAAATTCACCCCTCCACTTT. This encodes CASRTNSPLHF.

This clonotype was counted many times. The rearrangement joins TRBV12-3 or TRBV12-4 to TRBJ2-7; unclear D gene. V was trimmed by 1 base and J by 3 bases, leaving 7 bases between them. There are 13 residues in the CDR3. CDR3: CASSLVKGYEQYF. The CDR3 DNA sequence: TGTGCCAGCAGTTTAGTAAAGGGCTACGAGCAGTACTTC.

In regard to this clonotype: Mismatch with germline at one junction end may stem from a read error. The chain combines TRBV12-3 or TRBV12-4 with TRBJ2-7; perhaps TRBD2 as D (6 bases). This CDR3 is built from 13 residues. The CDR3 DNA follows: TGTGTCAGCACCAGGGACTCAACCTACGAGCAGTACTTC. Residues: CVSTRDSTYEQYF.

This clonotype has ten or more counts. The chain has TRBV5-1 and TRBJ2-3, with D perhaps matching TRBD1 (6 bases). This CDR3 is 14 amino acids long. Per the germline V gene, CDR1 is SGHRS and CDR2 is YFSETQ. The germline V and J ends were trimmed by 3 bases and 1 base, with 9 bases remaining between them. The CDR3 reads CASSYRVGTDTQYF. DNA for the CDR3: TGCGCCAGCAGCTACAGGGTGGGCACAGATACGCAGTATTTT.

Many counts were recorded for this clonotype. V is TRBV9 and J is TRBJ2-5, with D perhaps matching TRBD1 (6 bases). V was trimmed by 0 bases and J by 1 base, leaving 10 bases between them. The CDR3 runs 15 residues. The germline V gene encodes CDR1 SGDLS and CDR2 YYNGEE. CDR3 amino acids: CASSVDGGLQETQYF. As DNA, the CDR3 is TGTGCCAGCAGCGTAGATGGGGGCCTCCAAGAGACCCAGTACTTC.

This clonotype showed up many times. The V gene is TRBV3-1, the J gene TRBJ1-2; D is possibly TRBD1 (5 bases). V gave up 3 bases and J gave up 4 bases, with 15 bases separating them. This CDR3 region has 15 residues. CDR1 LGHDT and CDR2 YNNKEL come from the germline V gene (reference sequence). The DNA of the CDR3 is TGTGCCAGCAGCCACTCAGGGATGGGGGGCTATGGCTACACCTTC. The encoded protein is CASSHSGMGGYGYTF.

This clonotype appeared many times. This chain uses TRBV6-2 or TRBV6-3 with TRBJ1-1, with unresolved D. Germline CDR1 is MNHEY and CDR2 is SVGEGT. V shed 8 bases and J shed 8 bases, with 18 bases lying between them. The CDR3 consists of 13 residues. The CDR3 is CASQTLLLEEAFF. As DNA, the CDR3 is TGTGCCAGCCAAACCCTTCTCCTGGAAGAAGCTTTCTTT.

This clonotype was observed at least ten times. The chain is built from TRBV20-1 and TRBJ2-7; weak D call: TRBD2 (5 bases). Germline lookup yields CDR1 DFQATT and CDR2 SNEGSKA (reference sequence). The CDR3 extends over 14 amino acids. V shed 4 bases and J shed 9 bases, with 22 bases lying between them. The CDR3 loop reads CSAIVGLQISVQYF. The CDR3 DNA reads TGCAGTGCTATAGTTGGACTTCAGATCAGCGTGCAGTACTTC.

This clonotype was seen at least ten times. For the CDR3, the DNA is TGTGCCAGCAGTTCCATCGGGACCGGAAGGGGGGAGCTGTTTTTT. Protein product: CASSSIGTGRGELFF. J is TRBJ2-2 and V is TRBV27; either TRBD1 or TRBD2 may supply D (5 bases each). This CDR3 has 15 amino acids. V was trimmed by 4 bases and J by 8 bases, leaving 17 bases between them. Germline V CDR1 and CDR2: MNHEY, SMNVEV (reference sequence).

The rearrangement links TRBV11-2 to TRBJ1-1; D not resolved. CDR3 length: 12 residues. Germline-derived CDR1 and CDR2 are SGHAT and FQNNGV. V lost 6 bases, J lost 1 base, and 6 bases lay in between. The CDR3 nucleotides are TGTGCCAGCAGACCAGAGAACACTGAAGCTTTCTTT. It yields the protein CASRPENTEAFF.